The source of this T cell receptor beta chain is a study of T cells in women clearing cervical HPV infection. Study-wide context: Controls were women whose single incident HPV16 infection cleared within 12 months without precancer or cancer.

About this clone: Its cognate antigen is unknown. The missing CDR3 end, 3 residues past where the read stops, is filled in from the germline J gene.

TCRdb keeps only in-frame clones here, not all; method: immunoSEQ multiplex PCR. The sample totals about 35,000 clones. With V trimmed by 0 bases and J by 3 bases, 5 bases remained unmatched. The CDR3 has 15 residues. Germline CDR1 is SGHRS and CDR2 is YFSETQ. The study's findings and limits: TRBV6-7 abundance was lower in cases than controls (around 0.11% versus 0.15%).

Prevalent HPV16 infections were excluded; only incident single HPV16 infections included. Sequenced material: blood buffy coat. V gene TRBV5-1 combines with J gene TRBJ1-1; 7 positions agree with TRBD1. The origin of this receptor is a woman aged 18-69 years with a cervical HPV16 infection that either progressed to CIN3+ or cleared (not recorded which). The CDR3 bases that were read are TGCGCCAGCAGCTTGGTCGGCCAGGGGGACACTGAA. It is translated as CASSLVGQGDTE. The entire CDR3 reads CASSLVGQGDTEAFF.